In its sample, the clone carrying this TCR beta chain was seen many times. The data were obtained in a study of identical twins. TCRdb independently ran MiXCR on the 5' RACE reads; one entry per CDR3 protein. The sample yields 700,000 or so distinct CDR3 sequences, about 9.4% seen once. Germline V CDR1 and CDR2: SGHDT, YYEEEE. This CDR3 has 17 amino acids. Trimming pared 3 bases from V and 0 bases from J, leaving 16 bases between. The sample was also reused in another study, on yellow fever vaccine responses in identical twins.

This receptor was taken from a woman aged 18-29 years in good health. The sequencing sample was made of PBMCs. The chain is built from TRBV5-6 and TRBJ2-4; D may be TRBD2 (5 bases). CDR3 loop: CASSYRTGWGAKNIQYF. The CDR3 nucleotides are TGTGCCAGCAGCTACCGCACGGGGTGGGGAGCCAAAAACATTCAGTACTTC.